A single sample is the source of the 18 T cell receptor beta chains below, sequenced in a study of blood T cell repertoires in COVID-19. Repertoires were generated with immunoSEQ multiplex PCR, while TCRdb's copy carries only in-frame clones and drops some. The data show 140,000 to 150,000 clones, 65% to 90% seen once. The specimen was peripheral blood. These receptors came from a man in his fifties or sixties with active or convalescent COVID-19.

The chain carries TRBV6-5 and TRBJ2-7; TRBD1 matches 7 bases. Germline CDR1 reads MNHEY; CDR2 reads SVGAGI. With V trimmed by 4 bases and J by 1 base, 7 bases remained unmatched. The length of the CDR3 is 15 residues. The CDR3 spells CASSFVGTDSYEQYF. CDR3 bases: TGTGCCAGCAGTTTCGTCGGGACAGATTCCTACGAGCAGTACTTC.

The V gene is TRBV27, the J gene TRBJ1-5; the D gene is possibly TRBD1 (6 bases). Germline CDR1 reads MNHEY; CDR2 reads SMNVEV (reference sequence). The CDR3 consists of 14 residues. V gave up 1 base and J gave up 7 bases, with 11 bases separating them. The CDR3 is CASSLLGGEQPQHF. The CDR3 DNA is TGTGCCAGCAGTTTATTAGGGGGAGAGCAGCCCCAGCATTTT.

The V call is TRBV19, the J call TRBJ1-1; 8 bases agree with TRBD1. Unmatched junction bases numbered 7, after V lost 9 bases and J lost 4 bases. From germline, CDR1 is LNHDA and CDR2 SQIVND (reference sequence). There are 13 residues in the CDR3. CDR3 in DNA: TGTGCCAGCAACCAGGGACAGGCCACTGAAGCTTTCTTT. Protein: CASNQGQATEAFF.

V usage is TRBV11-2 and J usage is TRBJ2-1; D may be TRBD2 (5 bases). The V gene's germline CDR1 is SGHAT and CDR2 FQNNGV. The CDR3 contains 15 residues. Trimming shortened V by 1 base and J by 5 bases, and 12 bases separated the two germline ends. The CDR3 nucleotides are TGTGCCAGCAGCTTAGGCCCGGGAATGAACAATGAGCAGTTCTTC. This encodes CASSLGPGMNNEQFF.

The chain recombines TRBV10-3 with TRBJ1-2; TRBD1 aligns across 7 bases. Germline V gene lookup returns CDR1 ENHRY and CDR2 SYGVKD. V was pared by 6 bases and J by 5 bases, with 6 bases of the junction left unmatched. The CDR3 is made up of 13 amino acids. CDR3 nucleotide sequence: TGTGCCATCAGGGGGGCAGGGGGTTATGGCTACACCTTC. Its protein is CAIRGAGGYGYTF.

The V call is TRBV4-3, the J call TRBJ2-3; no definite D call. Germline values: CDR1 LGHNA, CDR2 YSLEER. The CDR3 length is 15 residues. Trimming removed 0 bases at V and 4 bases at J, with 11 bases between. CDR3 nucleotides: TGCGCCAGCAGCCAAGAGTGGCGGCGCCCAGATACGCAGTATTTT. Protein: CASSQEWRRPDTQYF.

The CDR3 coding sequence is TGTGCCAGTAGTCTCATAGAAGGGGCTGGATACGAGCAGTACTTC. Residues: CASSLIEGAGYEQYF. The chain carries TRBV19 and TRBJ2-7, with D perhaps TRBD1 (5 bases). Trimming took off 5 bases at V and 4 bases at J, with 18 bases between the two ends. The germline CDR1 and CDR2 sequences are LNHDA and SQIVND (reference sequence). The CDR3 covers 15 residues.

This clone appeared a single time. The V gene is TRBV27, the J gene TRBJ2-7, with D possibly TRBD2 on 5 matching bases. V was shortened by 5 bases and J by 0 bases, with 17 bases between the two germline ends. The CDR3 loop spans 16 amino acids. From germline, CDR1 is MNHEY and CDR2 SMNVEV (reference sequence). This chain's CDR3 is CASSPTGSRISYEQYF. The DNA for the CDR3 is TGTGCCAGCAGTCCTACGGGATCCAGAATCTCCTACGAGCAGTACTTC.

The rearrangement joins TRBV4-3 to TRBJ1-2; 7 bases are a match to TRBD1. Germline V lookup: CDR1 LGHNA, CDR2 YSLEER. The junction had 7 bases not matched to a gene; V was cut back by 1 base and J by 2 bases. The CDR3 is made up of 16 amino acids. CDR3 in DNA: TGCGCCAGCAGCCAAGGGGGGACAGCGATAAACTATGGCTACACCTTC. Translation: CASSQGGTAINYGYTF.

The rearrangement links TRBV5-4 to TRBJ2-3; 7 bases map to TRBD1. The CDR3 runs 16 residues. Germline lookup yields CDR1 SGHNT and CDR2 YYREEE (reference sequence). V shed 4 bases, J shed 2 bases, and the junction held 10 bases outside the gene matches. Here the CDR3 DNA reads TGTGCCAGCAGCCCCAGAGGAGACAGGGACACAGATACGCAGTATTTT. Translating it yields CASSPRGDRDTDTQYF.

The CDR3 sequence is CASSQTGTGKAFF. The DNA for the CDR3 is TGCGCCAGCAGCCAAACCGGGACAGGGAAAGCTTTCTTT. The V and J genes are TRBV4-1 and TRBJ1-1, with 9 bases lining up with TRBD1. This CDR3 has 13 amino acids. CDR1 and CDR2 from the germline V gene are MGHRA and YSYEKL. V lost 2 bases to trimming and J lost 9 bases; unmatched junction nucleotides: 4.

The gene calls are TRBV9 and TRBJ2-2; maybe TRBD2 (6 bases). CDR1 is SGDLS and CDR2 is YYNGEE in the germline V gene. V lost 2 bases to trimming and J lost 5 bases, with 13 bases between them. The CDR3 is 15 amino acids. The CDR3 loop reads CASSVGGGTTGELFF. DNA of the CDR3: TGTGCCAGCAGCGTCGGGGGAGGAACAACCGGGGAGCTGTTTTTT.

The gene calls are TRBV19 and TRBJ2-3; 14 bases fit TRBD2. This CDR3 has 18 amino acids. The germline gives CDR1 LNHDA, CDR2 SQIVND (reference sequence). V lost 10 bases and J lost 0; bases outside the gene matches: 12. DNA of the CDR3: TGTGCCACCTCGCCGGGTCGGACTAGCGGGGGGAGCACAGATACGCAGTATTTT. It translates to CATSPGRTSGGSTDTQYF.

DNA of the CDR3: TGTGCCACCAGCAGACAGGGTTCGGTAGGCACTGAAGCTTTCTTT. As protein: CATSRQGSVGTEAFF. This chain connects TRBV15 to TRBJ1-1; perhaps TRBD1 as D (5 bases). The length of the CDR3 is 15 residues. V was clipped by 2 bases and J by 4 bases, with 14 bases between them. The germline CDR1 and CDR2 sequences are LNHNV and YYDKDF (reference sequence). Filled out from reference TRBV15 and TRBJ1-1, the complete variable domain reads DAMVIQNPRYQVTQFGKPVTLSCSQTLNHNVMYWYQQKSSQAPKLLFHYYDKDFNNEADTPDNFQSRRPNTSFCFLDIRSPGLGDTAMYLCATSRQGSVGTEAFFGQGTRLTVV.

This chain joins TRBV18 and TRBJ2-3, with 7 nucleotides matching TRBD1. Germline V gene data show CDR1 as KGHSH and CDR2 as LQKENI. Trimming cost V 3 bases and J 1 base; bases outside gene matches: 4. The CDR3 runs 15 residues. CDR3 residues: CASSPRTGGTDTQYF. In DNA, the CDR3 is TGTGCCAGCTCACCCAGGACAGGAGGCACAGATACGCAGTATTTT.

The genes are TRBV10-2 and TRBJ1-1; 8 bases match TRBD1. The V and J ends lost 8 bases and 4 bases, in that order; junction bases with no gene match: 6. Looked up from germline, CDR1 is WSHSY and CDR2 is SAAADI. The CDR3 sequence is 13 residues long. CDR3 DNA sequence: TGCGCCAGCGCAGGGGGCGGGGGCACTGAAGCTTTCTTT. Protein sequence: CASAGGGGTEAFF.

The rearrangement joins TRBV7-2 to TRBJ2-1; D is ambiguous. CDR1 and CDR2 (germline): SGHTA, FQGNSA. The germline V and J ends were trimmed by 5 bases and 5 bases, with 13 bases remaining between them. The CDR3 runs 14 residues. CDR3 sequence reads: CASSPSGGHNEQFF. CDR3 bases: TGTGCCAGCAGCCCGTCTGGTGGCCACAATGAGCAGTTCTTC.

The chain combines TRBV7-8 with TRBJ1-2; D remains ambiguous. The V gene's germline CDR1 is SGHVS and CDR2 FQNEAQ. Between the trimmed V and J ends, which lost 4 bases and 4 bases, there was a span of 7 bases. The CDR3 sequence is 12 residues long. For the CDR3, the DNA is TGTGCCAGCAGCTCTGGCAGCTATGGCTACACCTTC. It encodes CASSSGSYGYTF.